The entry that follows covers one TCR beta chain sequence. Its antigen is as yet unknown. The source of the sample is a study of cytomegalovirus exposure and HLA in healthy donors. The germline gives CDR1 MDHEN, CDR2 SYDVKM. CDR3 length: 13 amino acids. V lost 7 bases to trimming and J lost 4 bases; unmatched junction nucleotides: 5. Findings and caveats of the study: Confirmation in vitro established that a few CMV-associated chains were specific for CMV antigens.

13 Jbeta primers and 60 Vbeta primers were used for the PCR. Clones were read by immunoSEQ multiplex PCR, and TCRdb kept only the in-frame ones, dropping some. The sample lists some 170,000 clones, around 78% occurring once. Sequenced input: PBMCs. This chain joins TRBV28 and TRBJ2-3; 7 bases line up with TRBD1. The TCR sequence derives from a woman aged 40 to 50 in good health and CMV-seronegative. The CDR3 sequence: CASKGAGADTQYF. The CDR3 DNA reads TGTGCCAGCAAGGGGGCCGGAGCAGATACGCAGTATTTT.